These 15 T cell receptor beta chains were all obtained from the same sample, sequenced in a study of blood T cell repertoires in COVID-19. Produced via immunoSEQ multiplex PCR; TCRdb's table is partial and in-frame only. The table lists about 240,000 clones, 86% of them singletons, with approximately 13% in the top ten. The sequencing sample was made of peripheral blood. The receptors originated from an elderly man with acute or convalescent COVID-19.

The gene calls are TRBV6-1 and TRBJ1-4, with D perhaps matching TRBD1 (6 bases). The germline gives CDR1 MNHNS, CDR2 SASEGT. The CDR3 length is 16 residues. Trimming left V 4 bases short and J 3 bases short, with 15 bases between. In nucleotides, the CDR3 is TGTGCCAGCAGTGTACGGTCCGGACAGTCTAATGAAAAACTGTTTTTT. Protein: CASSVRSGQSNEKLFF.

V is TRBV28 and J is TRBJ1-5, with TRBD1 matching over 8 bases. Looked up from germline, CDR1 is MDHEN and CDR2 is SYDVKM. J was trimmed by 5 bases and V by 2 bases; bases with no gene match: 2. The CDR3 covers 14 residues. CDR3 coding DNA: TGTGCCAGCAGTTTAACAGGGGGTCATCAGCCCCAGCATTTT. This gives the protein CASSLTGGHQPQHF. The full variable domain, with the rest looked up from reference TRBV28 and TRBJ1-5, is DVKVTQSSRYLVKRTGEKVFLECVQDMDHENMFWYRQDPGLGLRLIYFSYDVKMKEKGDIPEGYSVSREKKERFSLILESASTNQTSMYLCASSLTGGHQPQHFGDGTRLSIL.

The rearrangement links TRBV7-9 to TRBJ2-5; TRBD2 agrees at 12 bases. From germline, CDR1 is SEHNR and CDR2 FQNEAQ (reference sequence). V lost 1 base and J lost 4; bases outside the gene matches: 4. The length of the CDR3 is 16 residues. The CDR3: CASSLGLAGGPETQYF. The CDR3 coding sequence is TGTGCCAGCAGCTTAGGGCTAGCGGGGGGGCCAGAGACCCAGTACTTC.

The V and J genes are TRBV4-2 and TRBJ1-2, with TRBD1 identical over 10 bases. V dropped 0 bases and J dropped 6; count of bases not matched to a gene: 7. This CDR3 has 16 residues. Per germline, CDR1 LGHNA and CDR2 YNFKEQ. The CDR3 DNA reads TGTGCCAGCAGCCAAGATTTGGTGGGACAGGGGAATGGCTACACCTTC. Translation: CASSQDLVGQGNGYTF.

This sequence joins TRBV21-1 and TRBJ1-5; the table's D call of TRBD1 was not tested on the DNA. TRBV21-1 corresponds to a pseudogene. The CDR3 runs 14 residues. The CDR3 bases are TGTGCCAGCAGCACAAGACAGGGCAATCAGCCCCAGCATTTT. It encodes CASSTRQGNQPQHF.

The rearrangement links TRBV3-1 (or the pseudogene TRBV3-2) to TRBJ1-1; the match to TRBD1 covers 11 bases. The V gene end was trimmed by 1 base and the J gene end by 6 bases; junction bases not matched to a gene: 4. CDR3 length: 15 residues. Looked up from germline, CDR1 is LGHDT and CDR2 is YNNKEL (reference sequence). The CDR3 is CASSQGVGQGAEAFF. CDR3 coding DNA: TGTGCCAGCAGCCAAGGGGTGGGACAGGGGGCTGAAGCTTTCTTT.

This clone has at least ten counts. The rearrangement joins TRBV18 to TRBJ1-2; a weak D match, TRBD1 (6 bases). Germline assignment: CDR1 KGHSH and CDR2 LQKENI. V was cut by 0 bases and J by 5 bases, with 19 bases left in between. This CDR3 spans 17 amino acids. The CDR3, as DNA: TGTGCCAGCTCACCACCGTTAGGGGGACAAGCCTTATATGGCTACACCTTC. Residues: CASSPPLGGQALYGYTF. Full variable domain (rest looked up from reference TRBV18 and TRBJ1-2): NAGVMQNPRHLVRRRGQEARLRCSPMKGHSHVYWYRQLPEEGLKFMVYLQKENIIDESGMPKERFSAEFPKEGPSILRIQQVVRGDSAAYFCASSPPLGGQALYGYTFGSGTRLTVV.

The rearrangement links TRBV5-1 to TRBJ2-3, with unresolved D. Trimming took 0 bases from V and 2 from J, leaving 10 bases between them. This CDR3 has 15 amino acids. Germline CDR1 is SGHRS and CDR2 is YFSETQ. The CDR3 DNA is TGCGCCAGCAGCTTGGCGCCCAGTAACACAGATACGCAGTATTTT. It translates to CASSLAPSNTDTQYF.

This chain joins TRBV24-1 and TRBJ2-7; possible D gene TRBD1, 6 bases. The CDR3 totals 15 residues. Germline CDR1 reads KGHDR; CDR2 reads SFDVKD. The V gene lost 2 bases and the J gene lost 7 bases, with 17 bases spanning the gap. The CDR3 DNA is TGTGCCACCAGTGATTCACCCAGGGGACCGGGAGAGCAGTACTTC. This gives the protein CATSDSPRGPGEQYF.

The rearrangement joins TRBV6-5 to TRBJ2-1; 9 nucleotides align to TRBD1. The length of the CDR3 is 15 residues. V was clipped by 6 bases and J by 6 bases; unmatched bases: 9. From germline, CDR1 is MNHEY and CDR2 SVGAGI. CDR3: CASSQTGTGTNEQFF. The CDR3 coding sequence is TGTGCCAGCAGCCAGACCGGGACAGGGACCAATGAGCAGTTCTTC.

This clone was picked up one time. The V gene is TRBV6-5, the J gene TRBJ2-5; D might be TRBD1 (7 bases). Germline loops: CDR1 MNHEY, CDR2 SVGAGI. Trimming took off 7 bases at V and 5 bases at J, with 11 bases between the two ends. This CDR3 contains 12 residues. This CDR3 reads CASMAGGETQYF. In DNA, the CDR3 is TGTGCCAGCATGGCAGGGGGGGAGACCCAGTACTTC.

The CDR3: CASLGQGSVNEQFF. For the CDR3, the DNA is TGTGCCAGCTTGGGACAGGGGAGCGTCAATGAGCAGTTCTTC. This chain joins TRBV6-5 and TRBJ2-1, with 10 positions matching TRBD1. Germline CDR1 is MNHEY and CDR2 is SVGAGI. The CDR3 consists of 14 residues. The V segment lost 8 bases and the J segment 6 bases; nucleotides outside the gene matches: 7.

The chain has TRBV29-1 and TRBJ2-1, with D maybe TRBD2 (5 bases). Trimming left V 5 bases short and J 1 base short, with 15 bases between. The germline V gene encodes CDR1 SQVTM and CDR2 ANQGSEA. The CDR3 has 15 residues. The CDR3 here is CSVISSLASYNEQFF. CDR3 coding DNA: TGCAGCGTTATATCTTCGCTAGCATCCTACAATGAGCAGTTCTTC.

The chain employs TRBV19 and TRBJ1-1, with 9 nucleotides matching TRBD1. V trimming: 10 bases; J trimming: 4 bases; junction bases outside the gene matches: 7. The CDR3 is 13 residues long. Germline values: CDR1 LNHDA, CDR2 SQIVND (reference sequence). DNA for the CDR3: TGTGCCACAAACAGGGGGCCGGGCACTGAAGCTTTCTTT. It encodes CATNRGPGTEAFF.

CDR3 in amino acids: CASSSQGTGRYSPLHF. The CDR3 bases are TGTGCCAGTAGTTCGCAGGGGACAGGGCGATATTCACCCCTCCACTTT. The chain joins TRBV19 to TRBJ1-6, with TRBD1 matching 9 bases. Germline V gene sequence: CDR1 LNHDA, CDR2 SQIVND (reference sequence). The CDR3 is 16 amino acids. V lost 5 bases to trimming and J lost 8 bases; unmatched junction nucleotides: 10.